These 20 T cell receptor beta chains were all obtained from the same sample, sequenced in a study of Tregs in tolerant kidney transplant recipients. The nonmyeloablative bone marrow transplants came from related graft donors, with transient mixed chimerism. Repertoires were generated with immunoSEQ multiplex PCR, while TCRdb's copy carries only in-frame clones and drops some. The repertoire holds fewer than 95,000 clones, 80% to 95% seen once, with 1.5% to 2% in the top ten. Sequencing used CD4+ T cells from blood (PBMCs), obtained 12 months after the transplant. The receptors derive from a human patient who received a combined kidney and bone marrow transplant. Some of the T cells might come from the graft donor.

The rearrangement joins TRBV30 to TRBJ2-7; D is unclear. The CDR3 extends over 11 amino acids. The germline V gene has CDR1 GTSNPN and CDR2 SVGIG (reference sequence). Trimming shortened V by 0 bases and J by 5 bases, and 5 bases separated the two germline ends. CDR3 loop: CAWSVLDEQYF. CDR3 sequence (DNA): TGTGCCTGGAGTGTACTGGACGAGCAGTACTTC.

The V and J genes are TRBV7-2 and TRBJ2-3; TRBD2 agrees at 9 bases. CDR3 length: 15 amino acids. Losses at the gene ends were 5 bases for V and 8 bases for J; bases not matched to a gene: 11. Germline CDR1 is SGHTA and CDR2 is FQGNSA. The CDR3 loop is CASSTTGTSRGTQYF. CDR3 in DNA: TGTGCCAGCAGCACCACCGGGACTAGCCGGGGTACGCAGTATTTT.

Here the CDR3 DNA reads TGTGCCAGCAGCTCCCCCCTTCGCGGGGATTACAATGAGCAGTTCTTC. This encodes CASSSPLRGDYNEQFF. The J gene is TRBJ2-1, the V gene TRBV5-6, with D tentatively TRBD2 (6 bases). Trimming removed 3 bases from V and 4 bases from J, with 17 bases in between. CDR3 size: 16 residues. Germline CDR1 reads SGHDT; CDR2 reads YYEEEE.

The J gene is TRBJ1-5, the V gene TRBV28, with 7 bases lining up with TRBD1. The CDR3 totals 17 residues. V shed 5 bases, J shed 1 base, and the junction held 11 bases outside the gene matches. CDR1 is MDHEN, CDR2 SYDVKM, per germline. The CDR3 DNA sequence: TGTGCCAGCAGTCCGGGAGACAGGGATGCAAGCAATCAGCCCCAGCATTTT. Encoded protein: CASSPGDRDASNQPQHF. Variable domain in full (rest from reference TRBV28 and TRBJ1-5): DVKVTQSSRYLVKRTGEKVFLECVQDMDHENMFWYRQDPGLGLRLIYFSYDVKMKEKGDIPEGYSVSREKKERFSLILESASTNQTSMYLCASSPGDRDASNQPQHFGDGTRLSIL.

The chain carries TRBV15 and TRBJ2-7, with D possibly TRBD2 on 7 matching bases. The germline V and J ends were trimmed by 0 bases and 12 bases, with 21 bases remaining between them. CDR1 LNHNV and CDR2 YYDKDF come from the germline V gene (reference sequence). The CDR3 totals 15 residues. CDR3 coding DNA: TGTGCCACCAGCAGAGATAAGCCAGGGGAGGGATTGGGGTACTTC. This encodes CATSRDKPGEGLGYF.

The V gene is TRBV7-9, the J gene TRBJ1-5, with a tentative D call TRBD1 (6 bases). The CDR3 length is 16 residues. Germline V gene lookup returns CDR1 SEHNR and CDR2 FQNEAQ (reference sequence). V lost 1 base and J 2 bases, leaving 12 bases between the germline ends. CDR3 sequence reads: CASSLEGGVRNQPQHF. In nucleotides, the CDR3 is TGTGCCAGCAGCTTAGAGGGGGGGGTGCGCAATCAGCCCCAGCATTTT.

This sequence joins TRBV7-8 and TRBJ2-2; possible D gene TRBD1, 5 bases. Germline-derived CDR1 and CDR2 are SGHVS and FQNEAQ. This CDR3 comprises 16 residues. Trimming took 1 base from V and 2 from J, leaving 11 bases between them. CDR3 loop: CASSLVRRENTGELFF. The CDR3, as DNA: TGTGCCAGCAGCTTAGTCCGCAGGGAAAACACCGGGGAGCTGTTTTTT.

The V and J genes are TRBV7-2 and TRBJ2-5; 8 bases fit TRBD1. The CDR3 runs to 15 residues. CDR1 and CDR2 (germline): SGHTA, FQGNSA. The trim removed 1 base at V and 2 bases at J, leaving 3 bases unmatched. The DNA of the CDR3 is TGTGCCAGCAGCTTAGGACAGGGGTTACAAGAGACCCAGTACTTC. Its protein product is CASSLGQGLQETQYF.

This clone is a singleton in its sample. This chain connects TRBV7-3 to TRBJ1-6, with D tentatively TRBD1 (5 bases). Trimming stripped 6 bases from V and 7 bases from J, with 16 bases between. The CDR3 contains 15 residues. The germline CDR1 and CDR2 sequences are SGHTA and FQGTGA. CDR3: CASSLAGGGNSPLHF. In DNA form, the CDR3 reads TGTGCCAGCAGTTTAGCCGGGGGGGGGAATTCACCCCTCCACTTT.

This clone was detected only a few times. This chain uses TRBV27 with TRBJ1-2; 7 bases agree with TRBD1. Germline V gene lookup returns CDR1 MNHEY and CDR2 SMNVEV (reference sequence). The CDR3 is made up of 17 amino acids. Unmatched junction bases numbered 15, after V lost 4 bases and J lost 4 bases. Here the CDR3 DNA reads TGTGCCAGCAGTTCCCCGGGACAGAAGGGGGGAGCCTATGGCTACACCTTC. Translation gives CASSSPGQKGGAYGYTF.

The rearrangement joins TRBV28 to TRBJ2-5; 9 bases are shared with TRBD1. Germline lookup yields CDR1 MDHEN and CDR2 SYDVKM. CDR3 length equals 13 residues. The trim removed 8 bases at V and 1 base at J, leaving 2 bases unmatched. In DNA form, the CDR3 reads TGTGCCAGCGGGACAGGGTCCCAAGAGACCCAGTACTTC. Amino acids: CASGTGSQETQYF. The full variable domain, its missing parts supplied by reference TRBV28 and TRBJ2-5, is DVKVTQSSRYLVKRTGEKVFLECVQDMDHENMFWYRQDPGLGLRLIYFSYDVKMKEKGDIPEGYSVSREKKERFSLILESASTNQTSMYLCASGTGSQETQYFGPGTRLLVL.

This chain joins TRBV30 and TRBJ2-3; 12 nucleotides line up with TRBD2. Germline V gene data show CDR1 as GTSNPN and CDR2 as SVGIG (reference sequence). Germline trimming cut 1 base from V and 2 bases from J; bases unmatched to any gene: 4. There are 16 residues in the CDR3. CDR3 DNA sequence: TGTGCCTGGAGTGCTGGGACTAGCGGGTCCACAGATACGCAGTATTTT. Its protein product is CAWSAGTSGSTDTQYF.

CDR3 loop: CASSRQTSGGADTQYF. CDR3 nucleotides: TGTGCCAGCAGCCGGCAGACTAGCGGGGGTGCAGATACGCAGTATTTT. V is TRBV14 and J is TRBJ2-3; 12 nucleotides match TRBD2. The V gene end was trimmed by 4 bases and the J gene end by 4 bases; junction bases not matched to a gene: 6. This CDR3 region has 16 residues. In germline, CDR1 is SGHDN, CDR2 FVKESK.

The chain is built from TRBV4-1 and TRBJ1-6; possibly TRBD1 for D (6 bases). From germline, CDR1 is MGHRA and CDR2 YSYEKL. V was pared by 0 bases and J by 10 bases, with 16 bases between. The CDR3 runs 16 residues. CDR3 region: CASSQDGAGEWSPLHF. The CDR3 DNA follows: TGCGCCAGCAGCCAAGATGGGGCAGGGGAATGGTCACCCCTCCACTTT.

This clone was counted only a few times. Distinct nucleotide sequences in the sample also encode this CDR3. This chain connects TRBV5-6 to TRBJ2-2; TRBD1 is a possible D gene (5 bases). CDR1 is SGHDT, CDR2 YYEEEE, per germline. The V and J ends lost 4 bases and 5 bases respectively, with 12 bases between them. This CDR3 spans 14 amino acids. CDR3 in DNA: TGTGCCAGCAGCCCAATAGGGGTTACCGGGGAGCTGTTTTTT. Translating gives CASSPIGVTGELFF.

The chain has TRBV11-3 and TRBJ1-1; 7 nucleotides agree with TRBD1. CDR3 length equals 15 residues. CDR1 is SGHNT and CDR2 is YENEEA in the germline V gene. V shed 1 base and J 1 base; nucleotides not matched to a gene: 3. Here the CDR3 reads CASSLGQGENTEAFF. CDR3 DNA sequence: TGTGCCAGCAGCTTAGGCCAGGGGGAGAACACTGAAGCTTTCTTT. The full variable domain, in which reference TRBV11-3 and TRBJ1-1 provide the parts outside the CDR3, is EAGVVQSPRYKIIEKKQPVAFWCNPISGHNTLYWYLQNLGQGPELLIRYENEEAVDDSQLPKDRFSAERLKGVDSTLKIQPAELGDSAVYLCASSLGQGENTEAFFGQGTRLTVV.

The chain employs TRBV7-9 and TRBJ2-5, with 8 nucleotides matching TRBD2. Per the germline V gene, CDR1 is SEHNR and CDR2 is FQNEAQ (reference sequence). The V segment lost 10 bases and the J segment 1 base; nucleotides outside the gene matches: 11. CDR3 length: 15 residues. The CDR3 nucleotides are TGTGCCATCCCACCCGGGAGGGCCCCCCAAGAGACCCAGTACTTC. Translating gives CAIPPGRAPQETQYF.

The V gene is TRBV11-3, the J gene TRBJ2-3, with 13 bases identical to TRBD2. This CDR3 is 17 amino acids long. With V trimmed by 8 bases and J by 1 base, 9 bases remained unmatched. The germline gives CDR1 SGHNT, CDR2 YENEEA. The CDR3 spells CASGRTSGSWGTDTQYF. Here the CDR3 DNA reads TGTGCCAGCGGTCGGACTAGCGGGAGTTGGGGCACAGATACGCAGTATTTT. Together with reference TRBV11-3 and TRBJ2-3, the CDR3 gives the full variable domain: EAGVVQSPRYKIIEKKQPVAFWCNPISGHNTLYWYLQNLGQGPELLIRYENEEAVDDSQLPKDRFSAERLKGVDSTLKIQPAELGDSAVYLCASGRTSGSWGTDTQYFGPGTRLTVL.

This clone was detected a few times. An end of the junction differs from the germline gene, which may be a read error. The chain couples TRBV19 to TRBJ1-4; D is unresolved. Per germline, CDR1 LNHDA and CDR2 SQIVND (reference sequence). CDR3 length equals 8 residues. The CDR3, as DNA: TGTGCCAGTAGTGTTTCCCCATTT. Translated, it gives CASSVSPF.

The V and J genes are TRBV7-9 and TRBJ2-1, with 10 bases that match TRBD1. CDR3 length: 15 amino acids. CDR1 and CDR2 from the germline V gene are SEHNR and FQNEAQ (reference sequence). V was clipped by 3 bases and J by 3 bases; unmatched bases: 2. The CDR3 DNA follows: TGTGCCAGCAGCTTTGGGACAGGGGACTACAATGAGCAGTTCTTC. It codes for CASSFGTGDYNEQFF.